Shown below are 17 T cell receptor beta chains from a single sample sequenced in a study of blood T cell repertoires in COVID-19. The protocol was immunoSEQ multiplex PCR, while the TCRdb copy is restricted to in-frame clones and leaves out a portion. The top ten hold around a tenth of the sample, which has fewer than 350,000 clones, about 88% seen once. Input material: PBMCs or T cells enriched from blood (not recorded which). These receptors all stem from a woman aged 40 to 50 who had recovered from COVID-19.

The gene calls are TRBV7-2 and TRBJ2-5; D is possibly TRBD1 (6 bases). Germline lookup yields CDR1 SGHTA and CDR2 FQGNSA. V lost 7 bases and J lost 1, with 16 bases in between. The CDR3 loop spans 15 amino acids. The CDR3 protein is CASNRNRAIQETQYF. The CDR3 DNA reads as TGTGCCAGCAATCGGAACAGGGCTATCCAAGAGACCCAGTACTTC.

J is TRBJ2-5 and V is TRBV5-8; D not certain. Germline V gene data show CDR1 as SGHTS and CDR2 as YDEGEE. This CDR3 has 12 amino acids. Trimming left V 4 bases short and J 0 bases short, with 4 bases between. The CDR3 nucleotides are TGTGCCAGCAGCCCTTACCAAGAGACCCAGTACTTC. This gives the protein CASSPYQETQYF. The variable domain in full, completed from reference TRBV5-8 and TRBJ2-5, reads EAGVTQSPTHLIKTRGQQATLRCSPISGHTSVYWYQQALGLGLQFLLWYDEGEERNRGNFPPRFSGRQFPNYSSELNVNALELEDSALYLCASSPYQETQYFGPGTRLLVL.

The J gene is TRBJ2-5, the V gene TRBV4-1, with D perhaps matching TRBD2 (6 bases). The V end was cut by 1 base, the J end by 4 bases, with 16 bases between. Germline loops: CDR1 MGHRA, CDR2 YSYEKL. There are 16 residues in the CDR3. The CDR3 loop reads CASSQALRVGGETQYF. CDR3 in DNA: TGCGCCAGCAGCCAAGCATTACGAGTGGGAGGAGAGACCCAGTACTTC.

A word on this clone: In the same sample, other DNA sequences code for this CDR3. V is TRBV19 and J is TRBJ2-5; 8 bases are a match to TRBD2. The trim removed 6 bases at V and 5 bases at J, leaving 5 bases unmatched. Germline loops: CDR1 LNHDA, CDR2 SQIVND (reference sequence). The CDR3 has 13 residues. The CDR3 DNA is TGTGCCAGTAGGAATAGCGGGGTGGAGACCCAGTACTTC. This translates into CASRNSGVETQYF.

The CDR3 DNA follows: TGTGCCAGCAGTTTGTGGGGGGGCGCTGGGTCACCCCTCCACTTT. Protein sequence: CASSLWGGAGSPLHF. V and J are TRBV27 and TRBJ1-6, with D perhaps matching TRBD1 (6 bases). The length of the CDR3 is 15 residues. The germline V gene encodes CDR1 MNHEY and CDR2 SMNVEV (reference sequence). Trimming pared 3 bases from V and 10 bases from J, leaving 16 bases between.

The chain has TRBV7-9 and TRBJ2-7; 9 nucleotides match TRBD2. Trimming removed 4 bases from V and 4 bases from J; junction bases left unmatched: 11. Germline V gene sequence: CDR1 SEHNR, CDR2 FQNEAQ (reference sequence). The CDR3 is made up of 16 amino acids. Here the CDR3 reads CASSSPQASGDYEQYF. DNA for the CDR3: TGTGCCAGCAGCTCCCCTCAGGCTAGCGGGGATTACGAGCAGTACTTC.

V and J are TRBV7-2 and TRBJ1-1; no definite D call. The CDR3 has 13 amino acids. The V gene lost 1 base and the J gene lost 1 base, with 4 bases spanning the gap. Per germline, CDR1 SGHTA and CDR2 FQGNSA. The CDR3 reads CASSLGQNTEAFF. CDR3 sequence (DNA): TGTGCCAGCAGCTTAGGACAGAACACTGAAGCTTTCTTT.

The chain couples TRBV4-2 to TRBJ1-2; TRBD1 is a possible D gene (6 bases). Germline CDR1 is LGHNA and CDR2 is YNFKEQ. This CDR3 has 15 amino acids. V was pared by 4 bases and J by 6 bases, with 18 bases between. The CDR3 loop reads CASSRDPDSRDGYTF. CDR3 nucleotides: TGTGCCAGCAGCCGAGACCCGGACAGTAGGGATGGCTACACCTTC.

This chain connects TRBV3-1 (or the pseudogene TRBV3-2) to TRBJ2-1; 8 bases align to TRBD2. V lost 1 base, J lost 8 bases, and 7 bases stayed unmatched. The CDR3 loop spans 15 amino acids. Germline CDR1 is LGHDT and CDR2 is YNNKEL (reference sequence). The CDR3: CASSQAAGGRDEQFF. Written as DNA, the CDR3 is TGTGCCAGCAGCCAAGCCGCGGGGGGACGGGATGAGCAGTTCTTC.

This rearrangement joins TRBV28 to TRBJ1-2, with 9 positions matching TRBD1. The V segment lost 9 bases and the J segment 6 bases; nucleotides outside the gene matches: 11. Germline V CDR1 and CDR2: MDHEN, SYDVKM. The CDR3 contains 14 residues. CDR3 protein: CASRTGGRENGYTF. Written as DNA, the CDR3 is TGTGCCAGTAGAACAGGGGGCAGGGAGAATGGCTACACCTTC.

V usage is TRBV5-4 and J usage is TRBJ1-6; no clear D. Germline lookup yields CDR1 SGHNT and CDR2 YYREEE (reference sequence). V was clipped by 3 bases and J by 0 bases, with 7 bases between them. The CDR3 length is 15 residues. Written as DNA, the CDR3 is TGTGCCAGCAGCTACCAGGCCTCCTATAATTCACCCCTCCACTTT. This sequence encodes CASSYQASYNSPLHF.

The chain links TRBV7-3 to TRBJ2-1; 14 positions agree with TRBD2. The length of the CDR3 is 16 residues. Looked up from germline, CDR1 is SGHTA and CDR2 is FQGTGA. After removal of 1 base from V and 9 bases from J, the junction contained 5 bases not matched to a gene. DNA of the CDR3: TGTGCCAGCAGCTTAATGGGGACTAGCGGGGGCGGTGAGCAGTTCTTC. Protein product: CASSLMGTSGGGEQFF. The whole variable domain, remainder taken from reference TRBV7-3 and TRBJ2-1, is GAGVSQTPSNKVTEKGKYVELRCDPISGHTALYWYRQSLGQGPEFLIYFQGTGAADDSGLPNDRFFAVRPEGSVSTLKIQRTERGDSAVYLCASSLMGTSGGGEQFFGPGTRLTVL.

This chain uses TRBV10-3 with TRBJ1-6; D is unclear. Germline V gene data show CDR1 as ENHRY and CDR2 as SYGVKD. CDR3 length: 12 residues. V shed 7 bases and J shed 9 bases, with 10 bases lying between them. The CDR3 here is CAINDSGSPLHF. Here the CDR3 DNA reads TGTGCCATCAACGATAGTGGTTCACCCCTCCACTTT.

The V gene is TRBV10-1, the J gene TRBJ1-2; TRBD1 is a possible D gene (6 bases). Per the germline V gene, CDR1 is WNHNN and CDR2 is SYGVQD (reference sequence). The CDR3 extends over 13 amino acids. Trimming removed 2 bases from V and 5 bases from J, with 9 bases in between. The CDR3 is CASSENRDYGYTF. CDR3 DNA: TGCGCCAGCAGTGAGAACAGGGATTATGGCTACACCTTC.

The CDR3 coding sequence is TGTGCCAGTAGTTCACAGGGAGATCAGCCCCAGCATTTT. Translation gives CASSSQGDQPQHF. The chain couples TRBV19 to TRBJ1-5, with D tentatively TRBD1 (6 bases). V lost 5 bases and J 5 bases, leaving 10 bases between the germline ends. The CDR3 sequence is 13 residues long. CDR1 LNHDA and CDR2 SQIVND come from the germline V gene (reference sequence).

The V and J genes are TRBV13 and TRBJ2-7, with 8 positions matching TRBD2. Germline CDR1 PRHDT, CDR2 FYEKMQ (reference sequence). The V and J ends lost 3 bases and 2 bases, in that order; junction bases with no gene match: 6. The CDR3 runs to 15 residues. The CDR3 DNA reads TGTGCCAGCAGCTTTGGAGCGGGAGAGACCTACGAGCAGTACTTC. It specifies CASSFGAGETYEQYF.

A few counts support this clone. V gene TRBV30 combines with J gene TRBJ1-4; a weak D match, TRBD1 (6 bases). Trimming took off 3 bases at V and 1 base at J, with 9 bases between the two ends. This CDR3 comprises 14 residues. Looked up from germline, CDR1 is GTSNPN and CDR2 is SVGIG (reference sequence). CDR3 nucleotide sequence: TGTGCCTGGAGACTACAGGGAACTAATGAAAAACTGTTTTTT. Amino acid sequence: CAWRLQGTNEKLFF.